The rows below give T cell receptor beta chains drawn from one sample of a study of cytomegalovirus exposure and HLA in healthy donors. The protocol was immunoSEQ multiplex PCR, while the TCRdb copy is restricted to in-frame clones and leaves out a portion. The table lists more than 80,000 clones, 64% of them singletons. The sample taken for sequencing was PBMCs. Receptors originate from a man aged 60 to 69 in good health and CMV-seronegative. The CDR3 runs from the conserved cysteine through the conserved F or W. The D gene is left open where the match is weak. Clone size appears in some rows only: once, few, many, or a class for an expanded clone.

>TRBD1|TRBJ2-7|.|TRBV13
CASSSGTAYEQYF
TGTGCCAGCAGCTCCGGGACAGCCTACGAGCAGTACTTC
>.|TRBJ1-1|.|TRBV18
CASSPRQSIDTEAFF
TGTGCCAGCTCACCAAGACAGTCTATTGACACTGAAGCTTTCTTT
>.|TRBJ1-1|.|TRBV7-9
CASSLGGVRDTEAFF
TGTGCCAGCAGCTTAGGGGGGGTGAGGGATACTGAAGCTTTCTTT
>.|TRBJ1-2|.|TRBV7-9
CASSLFKPALSGYTF
TGTGCCAGCAGCTTGTTTAAGCCTGCCCTTTCGGGCTACACCTTC
>TRBD1|TRBJ1-5|few|TRBV4-2
CASSTGQKNVQPQHF
TGTGCCAGCAGCACGGGACAGAAAAATGTTCAGCCCCAGCATTTT
>.|TRBJ2-1|.|TRBV9
CASSVDQVSYNEQFF
TGTGCCAGCAGCGTAGATCAGGTCTCCTACAATGAGCAGTTCTTC
>TRBD1|TRBJ1-1|.|TRBV9
CASSVDRVMNTEAFF
TGTGCCAGCAGCGTGGACAGGGTCATGAACACTGAAGCTTTCTTT
>.|TRBJ1-2|.|TRBV20-1
CSARDPYGYTF
TGCAGTGCTAGAGATCCATATGGCTACACCTTC
>TRBD2|TRBJ2-2|few|TRBV11-2
CASSLDGGTTGELFF
TGTGCCAGCAGCTTAGACGGGGGGACCACCGGGGAGCTGTTTTTT
>TRBD1|TRBJ1-5|.|TRBV6-5
CASRKDRSSNQPQHF
TGTGCCAGCAGAAAGGACAGGAGTAGCAATCAGCCCCAGCATTTT
>TRBD1|TRBJ1-1|.|TRBV2
CASRGTGLETEAFF
TGTGCCAGCCGTGGGACAGGGCTAGAAACTGAAGCTTTCTTT
>.|TRBJ1-1|.|TRBV9
CASSVAQGNTEAFF
TGTGCCAGCAGCGTGGCACAGGGGAACACTGAAGCTTTCTTT
>.|TRBJ2-7|.|TRBV11-2
CASSLELGSLEYEQYF
TGTGCCAGCAGCTTAGAATTAGGCAGTCTAGAATACGAGCAGTACTTC
>.|TRBJ2-7|.|TRBV28
CASSHDSYEQYF
TGTGCCAGCAGTCACGACAGCTACGAGCAGTACTTC
>TRBD1|TRBJ1-2|.|TRBV7-9
CASTGQGRGNGYTF
TGTGCCAGCACGGGACAGGGGCGAGGGAATGGCTACACCTTC
>.|TRBJ2-7|many|TRBV5-1
CASSLAKQSERRLSYEQYF
TGCGCCAGCAGCTTGGCCAAACAAAGTGAAAGGAGGCTCTCCTACGAGCAGTACTTC
>.|TRBJ2-7|many|TRBV6-1
CASSPRVGSSYEQYF
TGTGCCAGCAGCCCTCGCGTGGGGAGCTCCTACGAGCAGTACTTC
>.|TRBJ2-5|few|TRBV6-5
CASRPSGQETQYF
TGTGCCAGCAGACCCTCGGGTCAAGAGACCCAGTACTTC
>.|TRBJ2-4|.|TRBV27
CASSLTGSKNIQYF
TGTGCCAGCAGTTTAACCGGGTCCAAAAACATTCAGTACTTC
>TRBD1|TRBJ2-3|.|TRBV19
CASNDRASLADTQYF
TGTGCCAGTAATGACAGGGCCTCCCTGGCAGATACGCAGTATTTT